This entry describes one TCR beta chain. Antigen specificity is unknown. The sample is drawn from a study of T cells in Graves' hyperthyroidism and ophthalmopathy. The CDR3 regions of TCR beta were amplified from RNA transcripts. HTBI primers were employed in a first-round RT-PCR of the TCR CDR3. Each CDR3 protein gets one entry after TCRdb re-called the multiplex PCR reads with MiXCR. The sample has more than 500,000 distinct CDR3 sequences, roughly 50% seen once; the top ten hold under 20%. Regarding the study as a whole: Researchers report that a 13 V-J model separated ophthalmopathy from stable hyperthyroidism.

The diagnostic basis comprised clinical symptoms, serum thyroxine and TRAb, thyroid ultrasound and orbital computed tomography. Germline V gene sequence: CDR1 DFQATT, CDR2 SNEGSKA (reference sequence). V lost 5 bases to trimming and J lost 1 base, with 11 bases between them. CDR3 length: 13 residues. The genes are TRBV20-1 and TRBJ2-5; weak D call: TRBD2 (6 bases). Sequencing was carried out using peripheral blood or thyroid tissue (not recorded which). This clonotype originated in an adult woman with Graves' disease, either hyperthyroidism or ophthalmopathy (not recorded which). CDR3 in DNA: TGCAGTGCTCCCGGGACTTTCCAAGAGACCCAGTACTTC. Its translation is CSAPGTFQETQYF.